The 17 T cell receptor beta chains in this list originate from one sample, sequenced in a study of blood T cell repertoires in COVID-19. Sequencing was performed with immunoSEQ multiplex PCR; in TCRdb, only in-frame clones are kept and a portion is missing. Counted here are about 180,000 clones, around 86% occurring once; the ten biggest clones make up under 10%. The sample was peripheral blood. Receptor source: a woman in her 70s with COVID-19, enrolled during active disease.

The chain uses TRBV5-1 and TRBJ2-1, with unresolved D. Germline V gene lookup returns CDR1 SGHRS and CDR2 YFSETQ. The CDR3 is 15 residues long. V was pared by 0 bases and J by 9 bases, with 16 bases between. CDR3 bases: TGCGCCAGCAGCTTGGAAGAGACAAAAGCCGGTGAGCAGTTCTTC. Residues: CASSLEETKAGEQFF.

The V call is TRBV6-6, the J call TRBJ1-3; D remains unclear. Germline loops: CDR1 MNHNY, CDR2 SVGAGI (reference sequence). This CDR3 region has 14 residues. Between the trimmed V and J ends, which lost 0 bases and 4 bases, there was a span of 7 bases. CDR3 nucleotide sequence: TGTGCCAGCAGTTACTCGCTCCAGGGAAACACCATATATTTT. Translated: CASSYSLQGNTIYF.

The chain is built from TRBV5-8 and TRBJ2-1; possibly TRBD2 for D (6 bases). The CDR3 contains 13 residues. Germline CDR1 is SGHTS and CDR2 is YDEGEE. V lost 4 bases, J lost 8 bases, and 13 bases lay in between. For the CDR3, the DNA is TGTGCCAGCAGCCAATGGGGGGAGTATGAGCAGTTCTTC. It translates to CASSQWGEYEQFF.

The chain uses TRBV19 and TRBJ2-5; D call uncertain. CDR1 is LNHDA, CDR2 SQIVND, per germline (reference sequence). The CDR3 runs to 13 residues. V dropped 4 bases and J dropped 5 bases, with 11 bases sitting between them. CDR3 coding DNA: TGTGCCAGTAGTACCGGCCGGGTGGAGACCCAGTACTTC. Its translation: CASSTGRVETQYF.

V gene TRBV7-2 combines with J gene TRBJ2-1; TRBD2 agrees at 9 bases. The CDR3 extends over 15 amino acids. CDR1 SGHTA and CDR2 FQGNSA come from the germline V gene. V lost 5 bases, J lost 8 bases, and 10 bases stayed unmatched. The CDR3 here is CASSPGGRAWDEQFF. For the CDR3, the DNA is TGTGCCAGCAGCCCCGGCGGGAGGGCCTGGGATGAGCAGTTCTTC.

The chain is built from TRBV30 and TRBJ2-2; weak D call: TRBD1 (5 bases). Germline V CDR1 and CDR2: GTSNPN, SVGIG (reference sequence). V was shortened by 2 bases and J by 6 bases, with 10 bases between the two germline ends. The CDR3 consists of 13 residues. The CDR3 bases are TGTGCCTGGAGTAGGGGTGGGGCCGGGGAGCTGTTTTTT. Protein sequence: CAWSRGGAGELFF.

The rearrangement uses TRBV7-6 and TRBJ2-3; 11 bases are a match to TRBD2. The CDR3 spans 18 residues. The germline CDR1 and CDR2 sequences are SGHVS and FNYEAQ. The ends lost 5 bases at V and 0 bases at J; junction bases unmatched: 10. CDR3 bases: TGTGCCAGCAGCCCCCAGGGTCTAGCGGGAGGAAGCACAGATACGCAGTATTTT. Translation gives CASSPQGLAGGSTDTQYF.

The CDR3: CASTVGGGSPGSYGYTF. The CDR3 DNA sequence: TGTGCCAGCACTGTTGGGGGGGGGTCCCCCGGGTCCTATGGCTACACCTTC. This chain uses TRBV9 with TRBJ1-2, with D tentatively TRBD1 (5 bases). The CDR3 is 17 residues long. Trimming pared 6 bases from V and 4 bases from J, leaving 25 bases between. Germline-derived CDR1 and CDR2 are SGDLS and YYNGEE. The full variable domain, in which reference TRBV9 and TRBJ1-2 provide the parts outside the CDR3, is DSGVTQTPKHLITATGQRVTLRCSPRSGDLSVYWYQQSLDQGLQFLIQYYNGEERAKGNILERFSAQQFPDLHSELNLSSLELGDSALYFCASTVGGGSPGSYGYTFGSGTRLTVV.

In DNA form, the CDR3 reads TGTGCCAGCAGTCCAATACAGGTAGCCAAAAACATTCAGTACTTC. Encoded protein: CASSPIQVAKNIQYF. V is TRBV6-5 and J is TRBJ2-4; D is possibly TRBD1 (5 bases). The CDR3 runs 15 residues. Germline values: CDR1 MNHEY, CDR2 SVGAGI. V dropped 5 bases and J dropped 0 bases, with 11 bases sitting between them.

V gene TRBV27 combines with J gene TRBJ1-5; 7 bases map to TRBD1. CDR1 MNHEY and CDR2 SMNVEV come from the germline V gene (reference sequence). The CDR3 sequence is 15 residues long. Trimming cost V 6 bases and J 4 bases; bases outside gene matches: 9. The CDR3, as DNA: TGTGCCAGCAGAACCGGGACAGCCGGTAATCAGCCCCAGCATTTT. Amino acid sequence: CASRTGTAGNQPQHF.

This chain links TRBV19 with TRBJ2-1; D unclear. V was cut by 9 bases and J by 0 bases, with 9 bases left in between. This CDR3 contains 13 residues. Germline-derived CDR1 and CDR2 are LNHDA and SQIVND (reference sequence). CDR3 in amino acids: CARYTLSYNEQFF. The CDR3 region has the DNA TGTGCCAGGTACACCCTCTCCTACAATGAGCAGTTCTTC.

The chain couples TRBV6-2 or TRBV6-3 to TRBJ1-1; possible D gene TRBD1, 6 bases. Per germline, CDR1 MNHEY and CDR2 SVGEGT. V dropped 5 bases and J dropped 4 bases, with 11 bases sitting between them. This CDR3 is built from 13 residues. CDR3 sequence (DNA): TGTGCCAGCAGTCAAACAGGGACCACTGAAGCTTTCTTT. The encoded protein is CASSQTGTTEAFF.

The chain couples TRBV19 to TRBJ1-1, with a tentative D call TRBD1 (5 bases). V was shortened by 5 bases and J by 1 base, with 11 bases between the two germline ends. The germline V gene has CDR1 LNHDA and CDR2 SQIVND (reference sequence). This CDR3 has 14 amino acids. The CDR3, as DNA: TGTGCCAGTAGTTCCCCAGGGTGGAACACTGAAGCTTTCTTT. This sequence encodes CASSSPGWNTEAFF.

V gene TRBV27 combines with J gene TRBJ2-7; 8 bases match TRBD2. Per germline, CDR1 MNHEY and CDR2 SMNVEV (reference sequence). The CDR3 has 15 residues. The junction had 8 bases not matched to a gene; V was cut back by 3 bases and J by 4 bases. The CDR3 DNA is TGTGCCAGCAGTTTGGGGGGTGGCGGGAGGTACGAGCAGTACTTC. It is translated as CASSLGGGGRYEQYF.

The chain has TRBV7-8 and TRBJ2-3, with TRBD2 matching 9 bases. From germline, CDR1 is SGHVS and CDR2 FQNEAQ. Losses at the gene ends were 1 base for V and 6 bases for J; bases not matched to a gene: 5. The CDR3 is made up of 15 amino acids. CDR3 DNA: TGTGCCAGCAGCTTAGTACTAGCGGGCGAGGATACGCAGTATTTT. Translating it yields CASSLVLAGEDTQYF.

This clone turned up a few times. The CDR3 is CASSFTTGVYGYTF. The CDR3 DNA reads as TGTGCCAGCAGCTTTACAACAGGCGTCTATGGCTACACCTTC. This chain connects TRBV5-4 to TRBJ1-2; weak D call: TRBD1 (5 bases). CDR3 size: 14 residues. The V gene lost 2 bases and the J gene lost 4 bases, with 12 bases spanning the gap. The germline CDR1 and CDR2 sequences are SGHNT and YYREEE (reference sequence). The variable domain in full, with the rest retrieved from reference TRBV5-4 and TRBJ1-2, is ETGVTQSPTHLIKTRGQQVTLRCSSQSGHNTVSWYQQALGQGPQFIFQYYREEENGRGNFPPRFSGLQFPNYSSELNVNALELDDSALYLCASSFTTGVYGYTFGSGTRLTVV.

There are a few counts of this clone. The chain employs TRBV5-8 and TRBJ1-1, with D unresolved. The CDR3 is made up of 14 amino acids. The V end was cut by 6 bases, the J end by 1 base, with 13 bases between. Germline V CDR1 and CDR2: SGHTS, YDEGEE. The DNA for the CDR3 is TGTGCCAGCACCACACCCCTCGCGAACACTGAAGCTTTCTTT. This gives the protein CASTTPLANTEAFF. Supplemented by reference TRBV5-8 and TRBJ1-1, the full variable domain reads EAGVTQSPTHLIKTRGQQATLRCSPISGHTSVYWYQQALGLGLQFLLWYDEGEERNRGNFPPRFSGRQFPNYSSELNVNALELEDSALYLCASTTPLANTEAFFGQGTRLTVV.